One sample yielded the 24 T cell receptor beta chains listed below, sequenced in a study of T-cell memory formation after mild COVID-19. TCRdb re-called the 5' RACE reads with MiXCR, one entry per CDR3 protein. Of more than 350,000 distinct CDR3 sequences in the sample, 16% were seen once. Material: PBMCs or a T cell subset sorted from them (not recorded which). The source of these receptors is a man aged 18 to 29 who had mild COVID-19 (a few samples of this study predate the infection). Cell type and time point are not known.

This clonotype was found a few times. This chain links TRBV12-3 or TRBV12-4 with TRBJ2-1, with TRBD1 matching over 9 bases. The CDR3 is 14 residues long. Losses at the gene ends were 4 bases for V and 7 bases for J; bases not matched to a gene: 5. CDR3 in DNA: TGTGCCAGCAGTTCATGGGACAGGGTTAATGAGCAGTTCTTC. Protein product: CASSSWDRVNEQFF.

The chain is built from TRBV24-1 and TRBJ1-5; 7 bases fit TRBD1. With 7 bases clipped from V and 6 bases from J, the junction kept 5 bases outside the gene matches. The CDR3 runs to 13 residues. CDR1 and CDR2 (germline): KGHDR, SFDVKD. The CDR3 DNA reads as TGTGCCACCAGGGGGGACAGTTCTCAGCCCCAGCATTTT. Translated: CATRGDSSQPQHF.

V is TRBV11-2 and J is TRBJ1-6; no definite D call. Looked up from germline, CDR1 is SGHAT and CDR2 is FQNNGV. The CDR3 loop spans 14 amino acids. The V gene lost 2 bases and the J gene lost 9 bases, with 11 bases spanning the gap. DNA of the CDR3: TGTGCCAGCAGCTTAAGGTCGACGGGTTCACCCCTCCACTTT. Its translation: CASSLRSTGSPLHF.

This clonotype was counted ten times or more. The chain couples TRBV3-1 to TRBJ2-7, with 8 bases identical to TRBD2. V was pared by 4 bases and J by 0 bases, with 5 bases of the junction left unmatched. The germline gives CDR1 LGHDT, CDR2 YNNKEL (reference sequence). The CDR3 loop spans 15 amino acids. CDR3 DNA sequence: TGTGCCAGCAGCCTTGGACTAGCCACCTCCTACGAGCAGTACTTC. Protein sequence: CASSLGLATSYEQYF.

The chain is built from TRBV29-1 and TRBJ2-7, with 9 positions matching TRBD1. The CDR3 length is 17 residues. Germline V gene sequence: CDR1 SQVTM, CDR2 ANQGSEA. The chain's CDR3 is CSASSGTFTGQGNEQYF. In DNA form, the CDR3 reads TGCAGTGCCTCCTCCGGAACTTTTACGGGACAGGGTAACGAGCAGTACTTC.

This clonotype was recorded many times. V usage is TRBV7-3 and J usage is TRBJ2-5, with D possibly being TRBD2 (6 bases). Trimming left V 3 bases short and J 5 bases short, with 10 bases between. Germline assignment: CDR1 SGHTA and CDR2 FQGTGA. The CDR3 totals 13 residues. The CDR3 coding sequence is TGTGCCAGCAGCTTCGGGGGTGGGGAGACCCAGTACTTC. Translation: CASSFGGGETQYF.

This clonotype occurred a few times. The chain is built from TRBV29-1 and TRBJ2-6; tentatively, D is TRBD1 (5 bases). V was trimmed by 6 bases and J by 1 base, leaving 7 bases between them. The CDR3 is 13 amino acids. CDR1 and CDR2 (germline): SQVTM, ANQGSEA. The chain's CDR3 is CSVGQSGANVLTF. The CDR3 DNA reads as TGCAGCGTGGGGCAGTCTGGGGCCAACGTCCTGACTTTC.

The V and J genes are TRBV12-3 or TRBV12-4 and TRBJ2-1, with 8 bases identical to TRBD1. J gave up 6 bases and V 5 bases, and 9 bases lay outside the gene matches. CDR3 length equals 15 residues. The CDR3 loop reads CASSAQTGDSNEQFF. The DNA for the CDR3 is TGTGCCAGCAGTGCCCAGACAGGGGATAGCAATGAGCAGTTCTTC.

The CDR3 DNA reads as TGCAGTGCTAGCGAAGGCAGGAAGGGATCTAGGTACAATGAGCAGTTCTTC. It yields the protein CSASEGRKGSRYNEQFF. The chain has TRBV20-1 and TRBJ2-1; D remains ambiguous. Germline CDR1 reads DFQATT; CDR2 reads SNEGSKA (reference sequence). This CDR3 has 17 amino acids. V gave up 3 bases and J gave up 4 bases, with 22 bases separating them.

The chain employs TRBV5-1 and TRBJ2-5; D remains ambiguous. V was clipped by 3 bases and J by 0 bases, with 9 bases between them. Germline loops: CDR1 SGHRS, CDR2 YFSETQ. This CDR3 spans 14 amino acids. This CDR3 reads CASSSNSDQETQYF. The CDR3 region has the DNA TGCGCCAGCAGCTCTAACTCGGACCAAGAGACCCAGTACTTC. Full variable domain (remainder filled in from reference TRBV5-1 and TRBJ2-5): KAGVTQTPRYLIKTRGQQVTLSCSPISGHRSVSWYQQTPGQGLQFLFEYFSETQRNKGNFPGRFSGRQFSNSRSEMNVSTLELGDSALYLCASSSNSDQETQYFGPGTRLLVL.

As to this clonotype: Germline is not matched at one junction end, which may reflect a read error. This CDR3 reads CARSVASNYGYTF. The DNA of the CDR3 is TGTGCCCGGAGTGTTGCCTCGAACTATGGCTACACCTTC. This sequence joins TRBV30 and TRBJ1-2, with D unresolved. The CDR3 is made up of 13 amino acids. CDR1 and CDR2 (germline): GTSNPN, SVGIG (reference sequence).

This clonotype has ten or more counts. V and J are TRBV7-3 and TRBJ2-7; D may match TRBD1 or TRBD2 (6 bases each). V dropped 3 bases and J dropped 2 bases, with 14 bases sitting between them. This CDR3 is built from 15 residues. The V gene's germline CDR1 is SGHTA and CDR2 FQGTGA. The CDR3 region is CASSLRGGLTYEQYV. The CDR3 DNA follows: TGTGCCAGCAGCTTGCGAGGGGGGCTGACCTACGAGCAGTACGTC.

CDR3 sequence (DNA): TGTGCCGGCCAACGTGGCACCACCGGGGAGCTGTTTTTT. Translating gives CAGQRGTTGELFF. This sequence joins TRBV7-9 and TRBJ2-2; D call uncertain. The V end lost 11 bases, the J end lost 4 bases, and 14 bases lay between the germline ends. Germline-derived CDR1 and CDR2 are SEHNR and FQNEAQ (reference sequence). This CDR3 comprises 13 residues.

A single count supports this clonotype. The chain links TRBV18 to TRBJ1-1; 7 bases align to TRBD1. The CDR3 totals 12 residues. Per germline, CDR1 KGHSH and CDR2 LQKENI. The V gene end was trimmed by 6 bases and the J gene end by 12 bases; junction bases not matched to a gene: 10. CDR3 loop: CASSIPSGGTFF. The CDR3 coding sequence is TGTGCCAGCTCCATCCCCTCAGGGGGGACTTTCTTT.

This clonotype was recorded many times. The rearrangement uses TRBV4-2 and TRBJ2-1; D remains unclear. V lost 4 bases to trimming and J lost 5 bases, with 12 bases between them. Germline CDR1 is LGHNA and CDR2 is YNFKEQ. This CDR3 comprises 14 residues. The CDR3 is CASSREGINNEQFF. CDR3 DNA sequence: TGTGCCAGCAGCCGCGAAGGGATAAACAATGAGCAGTTCTTC.

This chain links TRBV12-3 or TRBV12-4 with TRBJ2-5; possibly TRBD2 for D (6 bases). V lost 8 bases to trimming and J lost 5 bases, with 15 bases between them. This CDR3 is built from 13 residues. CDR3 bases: TGTGCCAGCCTAGGGACTGCACGGGAGACCCAGTACTTC. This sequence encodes CASLGTARETQYF.

CDR3 sequence reads: CASGRLVGSNSEQFF. The CDR3 coding sequence is TGTGCTAGTGGTCGACTGGTTGGCAGTAACAGTGAGCAGTTCTTC. The rearrangement joins TRBV12-5 to TRBJ2-1; D remains unclear. Germline V gene data show CDR1 as LGHNT and CDR2 as FRNRAP. Deletions cut 5 bases from V and 9 bases from J, with 20 bases between. The CDR3 is 15 amino acids. Together with reference TRBV12-5 and TRBJ2-1, the CDR3 gives the full variable domain: DARVTQTPRHKVTEMGQEVTMRCQPILGHNTVFWYRQTMMQGLELLAYFRNRAPLDDSGMPKDRFSAEMPDATLATLKIQPSEPRDSAVYFCASGRLVGSNSEQFFGPGTRLTVL.

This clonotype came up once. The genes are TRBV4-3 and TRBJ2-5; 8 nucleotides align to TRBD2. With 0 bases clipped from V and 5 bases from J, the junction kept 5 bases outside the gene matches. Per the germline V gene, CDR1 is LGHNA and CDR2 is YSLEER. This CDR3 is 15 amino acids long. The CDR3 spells CASSQDRGGTETQYF. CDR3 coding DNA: TGCGCCAGCAGCCAAGATCGGGGGGGGACGGAGACCCAGTACTTC.

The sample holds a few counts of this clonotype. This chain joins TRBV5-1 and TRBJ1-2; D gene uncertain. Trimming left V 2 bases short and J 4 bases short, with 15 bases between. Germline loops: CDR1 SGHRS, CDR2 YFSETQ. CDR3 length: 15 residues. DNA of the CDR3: TGCGCCAGCAGCTTTAGTCCGGGTTCAAGCTATGGCTACACCTTC. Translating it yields CASSFSPGSSYGYTF.

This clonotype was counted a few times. CDR3: CASSQGSRNEKLFF. The CDR3 DNA reads TGCGCCAGCAGCCAAGGAAGTCGGAATGAAAAACTGTTTTTT. V usage is TRBV4-1 and J usage is TRBJ1-4; D is unresolved. The CDR3 has 14 amino acids. V was trimmed by 1 base and J by 5 bases, leaving 8 bases between them. Germline CDR1 is MGHRA and CDR2 is YSYEKL.

DNA of the CDR3: TGTGCCAGCACTCTGGGTGCAGGGAATGATGGCTACACCTTC. As protein: CASTLGAGNDGYTF. V is TRBV12-3 or TRBV12-4 and J is TRBJ1-2; D is possibly TRBD1 (5 bases). CDR3 size: 14 residues. Trimming removed 7 bases at V and 6 bases at J, with 18 bases between.

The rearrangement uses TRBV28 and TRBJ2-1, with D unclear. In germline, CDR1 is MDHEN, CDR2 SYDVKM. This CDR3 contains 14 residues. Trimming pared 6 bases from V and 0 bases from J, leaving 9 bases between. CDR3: CASRSRSSYNEQFF. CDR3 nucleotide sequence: TGTGCCAGCAGGTCAAGGAGCTCCTACAATGAGCAGTTCTTC.

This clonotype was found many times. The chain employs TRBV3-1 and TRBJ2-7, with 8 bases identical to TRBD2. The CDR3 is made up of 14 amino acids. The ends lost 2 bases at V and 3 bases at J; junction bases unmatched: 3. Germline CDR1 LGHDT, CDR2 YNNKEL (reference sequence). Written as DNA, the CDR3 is TGTGCCAGCAGCCAAACTAGCGGTGTCTACGAGCAGTACTTC. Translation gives CASSQTSGVYEQYF.

The DNA for the CDR3 is TGTGCCTCGACCCCTCGGACTGAAGCTTTCTTT. Its protein product is CASTPRTEAFF. The chain recombines TRBV2 with TRBJ1-1; no reliable D call. Trimming took 11 bases from V and 5 from J, leaving 12 bases between them. The CDR3 consists of 11 residues. Germline CDR1 SNHLY, CDR2 FYNNEI.